Presented here are 9 T cell receptor beta chains from one specimen sequenced in a study of metastatic and nonmetastatic thyroid tumors. Patients were all untreated before their thyroid surgery. TCRdb re-called clones from the PCR reads using MiXCR. Counted here are under 50,000 clones, around 21% occurring once; the ten biggest clones make up roughly 3.8%. Sequenced input: blood. The receptors shown here come from a male donor with papillary thyroid cancer or a benign thyroid nodule (not recorded which). Some clones in this sample may be carry-over from other donors' samples.

With regard to this clone: A read error may be the cause here, since a much bigger clone is one base away. This chain joins TRBV5-1 and TRBJ2-3; 9 nucleotides line up with TRBD2. V trimming: 3 bases; J trimming: 2 bases; junction bases outside the gene matches: 4. The CDR3 covers 15 residues. Germline V gene sequence: CDR1 SGHRS, CDR2 YFSETQ. CDR3 sequence: CASSSSGVATDTQYF. CDR3 nucleotide sequence: TGCGCCAGCAGCTCTAGCGGGGTGGCCACAGATACGCAGTATTTT.

The table lists this clone with many counts. V is TRBV7-8 and J is TRBJ1-2; TRBD1 matches at 7 bases. The CDR3 totals 14 residues. Germline assignment: CDR1 SGHVS and CDR2 FQNEAQ. Trimming at V came to 5 bases and at J to 5 bases, leaving 8 bases not matched to a gene. The CDR3 here is CASSKQGNGYGYTF. The DNA for the CDR3 is TGTGCCAGCAGCAAACAGGGGAACGGGTATGGCTACACCTTC. The complete variable domain, with remaining parts taken from reference TRBV7-8 and TRBJ1-2, reads GAGVSQSPRYKVAKRGQDVALRCDPISGHVSLFWYQQALGQGPEFLTYFQNEAQLDKSGLPSDRFFAERPEGSVSTLKIQRTQQEDSAVYLCASSKQGNGYGYTFGSGTRLTVV.

This clone was recorded many times. This chain links TRBV3-1 with TRBJ1-1; D may be TRBD1 (5 bases). Germline loops: CDR1 LGHDT, CDR2 YNNKEL (reference sequence). CDR3 length: 17 residues. V was cut by 4 bases and J by 0 bases, with 18 bases left in between. DNA of the CDR3: TGTGCCAGCAGCCCCTTTGTCACAGGAAAGGTGAACACTGAAGCTTTCTTT. Residues: CASSPFVTGKVNTEAFF.

This chain uses TRBV7-2 with TRBJ1-6; 9 nucleotides align to TRBD1. Germline trimming cut 5 bases from V and 6 bases from J; bases unmatched to any gene: 5. From germline, CDR1 is SGHTA and CDR2 FQGNSA. The CDR3 has 15 amino acids. The CDR3 is CASSKGTGSNSPLHF. Written as DNA, the CDR3 is TGTGCCAGCAGCAAAGGGACAGGGAGTAATTCACCCCTCCACTTT. Combining the CDR3 with reference TRBV7-2 and TRBJ1-6 gives the whole variable domain GAGVSQSPSNKVTEKGKDVELRCDPISGHTALYWYRQSLGQGLEFLIYFQGNSAPDKSGLPSDRFSAERTGGSVSTLTIQRTQQEDSAVYLCASSKGTGSNSPLHFGNGTRLTVT.

This clone was counted only a few times. The chain combines TRBV19 with TRBJ2-7; 9 positions agree with TRBD1. The CDR3 has 15 residues. V gave up 2 bases and J gave up 5 bases; unmatched junction bases: 7. Germline V lookup: CDR1 LNHDA, CDR2 SQIVND (reference sequence). CDR3 bases: TGTGCCAGTAGTATAAGTGCGGGACAGGGCGACGAGCAGTACTTC. This translates into CASSISAGQGDEQYF.

Notes on this clone: A clone one base away is much larger, so this may be a read error. Other DNA variants within this sample encode the same CDR3. The chain carries TRBV10-3 and TRBJ2-3; D gene uncertain. There are 12 residues in the CDR3. Germline CDR1 is ENHRY and CDR2 is SYGVKD. CDR3 in amino acids: CAISGQSDTQYF. The DNA of the CDR3 is TGTGCCATCAGTGGTCAGTCAGATACACAGTATTTT.

This clone was observed many times. The genes are TRBV5-6 and TRBJ1-3; D is uncertain. The germline V and J ends were trimmed by 6 bases and 2 bases, with 18 bases remaining between them. Germline assignment: CDR1 SGHDT and CDR2 YYEEEE. This CDR3 spans 16 amino acids. The CDR3 region has the DNA TGTGCCAGCACCGTTGTGAACAAGGGCCCTGGAAACACCATATATTTT. Translated, it gives CASTVVNKGPGNTIYF.

There are many counts of this clone. The gene calls are TRBV10-3 and TRBJ2-5; D not resolved. The CDR3 loop spans 15 amino acids. CDR1 and CDR2 (germline): ENHRY, SYGVKD. V was shortened by 2 bases and J by 7 bases, with 17 bases between the two germline ends. CDR3 bases: TGTGCCATCAGTGAGGAATCGCGCTTCCTGGGGACCCAGTACTTC. Protein product: CAISEESRFLGTQYF.

This clone was seen a handful of times. CDR3 sequence: CASGLPRSWRNPNIQYF. In nucleotides, the CDR3 is TGTGCTAGTGGTTTGCCACGGTCTTGGCGGAACCCAAACATTCAGTACTTC. This chain links TRBV12-5 with TRBJ2-4; D is undetermined. This CDR3 has 17 amino acids. Trimming stripped 2 bases from V and 6 bases from J, with 20 bases between. CDR1 is LGHNT and CDR2 is FRNRAP in the germline V gene.